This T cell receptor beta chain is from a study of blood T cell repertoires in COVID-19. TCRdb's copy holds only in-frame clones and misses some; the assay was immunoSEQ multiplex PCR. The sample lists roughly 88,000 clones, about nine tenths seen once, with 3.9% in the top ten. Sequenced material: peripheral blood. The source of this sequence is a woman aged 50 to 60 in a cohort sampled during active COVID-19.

CDR3: CASSSGTYEQYF. CDR3 in DNA: TGTGCCAGCAGTTCAGGCACCTACGAGCAGTACTTC. The chain employs TRBV27 and TRBJ2-7; D not resolved. Trimming shortened V by 4 bases and J by 2 bases, and 6 bases separated the two germline ends. Germline CDR1 is MNHEY and CDR2 is SMNVEV (reference sequence). This CDR3 spans 12 amino acids.